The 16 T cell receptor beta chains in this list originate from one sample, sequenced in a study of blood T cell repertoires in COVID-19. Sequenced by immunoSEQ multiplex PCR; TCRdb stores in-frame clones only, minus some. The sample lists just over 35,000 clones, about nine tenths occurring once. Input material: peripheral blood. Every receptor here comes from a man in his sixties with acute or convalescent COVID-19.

The chain's CDR3 is CASSQGRGMQYV. The CDR3 DNA sequence: TGTGCCAGCAGCCAAGGGCGGGGAATGCAGTACGTC. The chain combines TRBV3-1 (or the pseudogene TRBV3-2) with TRBJ2-7; D is perhaps TRBD2 (6 bases). Trimming pared 1 base from V and 9 bases from J, leaving 10 bases between. The CDR3 runs to 12 residues. Germline lookup yields CDR1 LGHDT and CDR2 YNNKEL (reference sequence).

This CDR3 reads CASSDEGSGANVLTF. CDR3 nucleotide sequence: TGTGCCAGCAGTGATGAGGGCTCTGGGGCCAACGTCCTGACTTTC. The chain links TRBV6-1 to TRBJ2-6; maybe TRBD2 (5 bases). Trimming pared 3 bases from V and 0 bases from J, leaving 6 bases between. The CDR3 sequence is 15 residues long. Germline V gene sequence: CDR1 MNHNS, CDR2 SASEGT.

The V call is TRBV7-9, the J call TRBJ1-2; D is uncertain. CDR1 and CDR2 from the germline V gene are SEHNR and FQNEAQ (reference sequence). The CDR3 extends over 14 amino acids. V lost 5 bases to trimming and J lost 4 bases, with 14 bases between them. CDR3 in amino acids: CASSRDPNPYGYTF. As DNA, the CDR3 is TGTGCCAGCAGCCGTGATCCTAATCCCTATGGCTACACCTTC.

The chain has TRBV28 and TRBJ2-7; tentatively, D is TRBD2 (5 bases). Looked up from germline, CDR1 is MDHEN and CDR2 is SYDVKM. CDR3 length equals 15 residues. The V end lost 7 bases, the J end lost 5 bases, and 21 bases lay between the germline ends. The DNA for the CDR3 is TGTGCCAGCATGCCCCCGAGGGCCTTTGATGACGAGCAGTACTTC. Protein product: CASMPPRAFDDEQYF.

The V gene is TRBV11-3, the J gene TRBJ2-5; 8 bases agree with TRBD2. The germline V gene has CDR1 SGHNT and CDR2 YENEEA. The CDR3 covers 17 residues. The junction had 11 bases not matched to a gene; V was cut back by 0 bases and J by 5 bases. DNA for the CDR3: TGTGCCAGCAGCTTAGATTCCCCAGCGGGAGTAGGGGAGACCCAGTACTTC. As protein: CASSLDSPAGVGETQYF.

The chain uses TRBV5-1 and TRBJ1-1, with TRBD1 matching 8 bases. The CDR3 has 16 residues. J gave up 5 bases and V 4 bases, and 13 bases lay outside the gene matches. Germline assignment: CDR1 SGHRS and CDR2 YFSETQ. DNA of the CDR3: TGCGCCAGCAGCCCCGGCGCCGCATACAGGGGGACTGAAGCTTTCTTT. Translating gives CASSPGAAYRGTEAFF.

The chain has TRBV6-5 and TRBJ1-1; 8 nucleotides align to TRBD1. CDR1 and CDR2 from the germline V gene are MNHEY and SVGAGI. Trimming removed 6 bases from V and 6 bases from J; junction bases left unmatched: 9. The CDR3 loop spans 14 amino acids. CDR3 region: CASSHDRGGAEAFF. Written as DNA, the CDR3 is TGTGCCAGCAGCCACGACAGGGGTGGTGCTGAAGCTTTCTTT.

DNA of the CDR3: TGTGCCACCAGTGATCCTCTGGGGGCATCAGATACGCAGTATTTT. Translation: CATSDPLGASDTQYF. This chain connects TRBV24-1 to TRBJ2-3; weak D call: TRBD1 (6 bases). CDR1 is KGHDR, CDR2 SFDVKD, per germline. The length of the CDR3 is 15 residues. Deletions cut 3 bases from V and 4 bases from J, with 13 bases between.

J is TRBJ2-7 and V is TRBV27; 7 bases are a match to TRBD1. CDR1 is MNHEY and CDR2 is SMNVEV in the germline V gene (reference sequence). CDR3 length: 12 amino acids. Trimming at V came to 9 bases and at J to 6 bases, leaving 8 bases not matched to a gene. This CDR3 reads CARTGKASEQYV. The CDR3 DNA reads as TGTGCCAGGACAGGGAAGGCGAGCGAGCAGTACGTC.

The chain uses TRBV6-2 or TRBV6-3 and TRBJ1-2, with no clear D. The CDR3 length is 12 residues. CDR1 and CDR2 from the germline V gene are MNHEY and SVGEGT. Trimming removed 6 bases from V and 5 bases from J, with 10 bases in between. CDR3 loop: CASSQRRYGYTF. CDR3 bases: TGTGCCAGCAGCCAACGGAGATATGGCTACACCTTC.

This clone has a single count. The CDR3 protein is CASSPRQNSPLHF. CDR3 in DNA: TGTGCCAGCAGCCCTAGACAGAATTCACCCCTCCACTTT. The rearrangement links TRBV7-2 to TRBJ1-6; possibly TRBD1 for D (5 bases). CDR3 length equals 13 residues. Per germline, CDR1 SGHTA and CDR2 FQGNSA. Deletions cut 5 bases from V and 7 bases from J, with 9 bases between.

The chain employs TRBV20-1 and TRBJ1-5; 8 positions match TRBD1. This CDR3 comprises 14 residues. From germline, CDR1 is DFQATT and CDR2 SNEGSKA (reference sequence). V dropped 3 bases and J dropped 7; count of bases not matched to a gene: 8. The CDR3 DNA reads TGCAGTGCTAGTGATCGACAGGGGAGGCAGCCCCAGCATTTT. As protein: CSASDRQGRQPQHF.

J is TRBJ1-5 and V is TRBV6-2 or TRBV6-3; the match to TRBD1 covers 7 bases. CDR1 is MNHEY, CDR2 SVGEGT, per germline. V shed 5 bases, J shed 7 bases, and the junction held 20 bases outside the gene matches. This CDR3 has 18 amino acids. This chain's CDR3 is CASSPQPRKTGFDQPQHF. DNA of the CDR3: TGTGCCAGCAGTCCACAACCTCGAAAGACAGGGTTCGACCAGCCCCAGCATTTT.

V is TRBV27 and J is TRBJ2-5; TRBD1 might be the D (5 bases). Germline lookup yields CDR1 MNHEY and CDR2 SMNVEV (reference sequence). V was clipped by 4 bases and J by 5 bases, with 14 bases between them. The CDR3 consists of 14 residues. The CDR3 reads CASSSWTIGETQYF. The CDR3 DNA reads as TGTGCCAGCAGTTCCTGGACAATTGGGGAGACCCAGTACTTC.

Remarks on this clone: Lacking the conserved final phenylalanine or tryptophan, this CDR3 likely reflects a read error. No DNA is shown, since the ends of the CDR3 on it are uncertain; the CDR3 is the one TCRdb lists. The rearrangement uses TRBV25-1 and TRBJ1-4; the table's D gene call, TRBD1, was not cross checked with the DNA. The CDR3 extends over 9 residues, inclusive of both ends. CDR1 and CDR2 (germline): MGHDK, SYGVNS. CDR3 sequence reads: CASSDFQGS.

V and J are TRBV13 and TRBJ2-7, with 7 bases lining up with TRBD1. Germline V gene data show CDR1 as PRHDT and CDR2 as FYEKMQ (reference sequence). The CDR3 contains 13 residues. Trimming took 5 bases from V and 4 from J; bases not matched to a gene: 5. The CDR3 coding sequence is TGTGCCAGCAGCCAGGGACAGTTTTACGAGCAGTACGTC. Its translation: CASSQGQFYEQYV.